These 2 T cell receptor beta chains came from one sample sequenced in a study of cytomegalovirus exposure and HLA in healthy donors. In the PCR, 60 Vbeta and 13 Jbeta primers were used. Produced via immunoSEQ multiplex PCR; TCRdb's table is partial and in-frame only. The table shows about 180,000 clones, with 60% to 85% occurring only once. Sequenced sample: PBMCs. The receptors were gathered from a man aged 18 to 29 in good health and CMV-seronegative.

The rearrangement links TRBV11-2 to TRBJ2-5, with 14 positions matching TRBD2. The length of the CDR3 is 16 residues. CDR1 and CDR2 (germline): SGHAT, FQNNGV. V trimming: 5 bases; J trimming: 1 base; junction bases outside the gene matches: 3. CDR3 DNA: TGTGCCAGCAGCAAAGGGACTAGCGGGGGCCAAGAGACCCAGTACTTC. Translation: CASSKGTSGGQETQYF.

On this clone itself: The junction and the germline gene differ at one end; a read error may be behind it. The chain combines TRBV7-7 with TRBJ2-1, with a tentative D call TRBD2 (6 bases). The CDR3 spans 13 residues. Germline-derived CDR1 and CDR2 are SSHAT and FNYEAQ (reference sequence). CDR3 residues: CASSLLRGDEQFF. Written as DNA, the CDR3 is TGTGCTAGCAGCTTACTGCGGGGTGATGAGCAGTTCTTC.